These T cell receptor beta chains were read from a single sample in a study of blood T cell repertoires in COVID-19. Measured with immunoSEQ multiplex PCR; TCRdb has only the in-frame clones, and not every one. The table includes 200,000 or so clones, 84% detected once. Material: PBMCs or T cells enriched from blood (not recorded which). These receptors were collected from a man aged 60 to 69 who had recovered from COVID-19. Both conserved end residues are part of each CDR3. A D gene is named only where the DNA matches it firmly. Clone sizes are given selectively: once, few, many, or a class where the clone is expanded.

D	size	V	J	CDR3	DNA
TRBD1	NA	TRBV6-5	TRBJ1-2	CASTTEGAYGYTF	TGTGCCAGCACCACAGAGGGGGCCTATGGCTACACCTTC
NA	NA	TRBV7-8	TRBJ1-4	CASSSDSTNEKLFF	TGTGCCAGCAGCTCGGACAGTACTAATGAAAAACTGTTTTTT
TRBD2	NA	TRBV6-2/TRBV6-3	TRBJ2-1	CASSPDGRGVIDEQFF	TGTGCCAGCAGCCCCGACGGACGGGGGGTAATCGATGAGCAGTTCTTC
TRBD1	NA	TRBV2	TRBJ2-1	CASSGTGGPYNEQFF	TGTGCCAGCAGCGGGACAGGGGGACCCTACAATGAGCAGTTCTTC
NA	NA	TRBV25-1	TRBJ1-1	CASSRQGFTEAFF	TGTGCCAGCAGTCGCCAGGGGTTCACTGAAGCTTTCTTT
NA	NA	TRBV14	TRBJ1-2	CASSQGGGYYGYTF	TGTGCCAGCAGCCAAGGAGGCGGCTACTATGGCTACACCTTC
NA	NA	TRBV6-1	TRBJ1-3	CASSEALGGTGNTIYF	TGTGCCAGCAGTGAAGCCCTCGGGGGGACTGGAAACACCATATATTTT
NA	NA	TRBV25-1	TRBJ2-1	CASSEVGSSYNEQFF	TGTGCCAGCAGTGAGGTAGGGAGCTCCTACAATGAGCAGTTCTTC
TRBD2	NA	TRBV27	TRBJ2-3	CASSLNSGGFTDTQYF	TGTGCCAGCAGTTTGAATAGCGGGGGTTTCACAGATACGCAGTATTTT
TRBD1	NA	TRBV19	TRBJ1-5	CASSPQRTGPQPQHF	TGTGCCAGTAGTCCCCAACGGACAGGGCCCCAGCCCCAGCATTTT
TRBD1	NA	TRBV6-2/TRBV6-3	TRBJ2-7	CASSYSRGQVGSYEQYF	TGTGCCAGCAGTTACTCGAGGGGACAGGTGGGCTCCTACGAGCAGTACTTC
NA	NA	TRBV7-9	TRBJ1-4	CASSSESGVEEKLFF	TGTGCCAGCAGCTCAGAGTCAGGGGTCGAGGAAAAACTGTTTTTT
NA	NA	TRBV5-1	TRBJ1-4	CASSLPGKKLFF	TGCGCCAGCAGCTTGCCAGGGAAGAAACTGTTTTTT
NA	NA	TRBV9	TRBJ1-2	CASSVGTFKGGYTF	TGTGCCAGCAGCGTCGGGACATTCAAAGGGGGCTACACCTTC
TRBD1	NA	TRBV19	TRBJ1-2	CASSIHQTGNYGYTF	TGTGCCAGTAGTATCCACCAGACAGGGAACTATGGCTACACCTTC
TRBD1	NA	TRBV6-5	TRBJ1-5	CASSGQGWGNQPQHF	TGTGCCAGCAGCGGACAGGGATGGGGCAATCAGCCCCAGCATTTT
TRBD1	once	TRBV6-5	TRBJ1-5	CASSYRTGREPQHF	TGTGCCAGCAGTTACCGGACAGGGCGGGAGCCCCAGCATTTT
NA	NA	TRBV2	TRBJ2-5	CASSVGTYQETQYF	TGTGCCAGCAGTGTGGGGACATATCAAGAGACCCAGTACTTC
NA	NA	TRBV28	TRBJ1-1	CASSLGTAAGTEAFF	TGTGCCAGCAGTTTAGGGACGGCAGCGGGCACTGAAGCTTTCTTT
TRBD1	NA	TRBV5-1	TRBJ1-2	CASSLAVGQGHYGYTF	TGCGCCAGCAGCTTGGCCGTGGGACAGGGGCACTATGGCTACACCTTC
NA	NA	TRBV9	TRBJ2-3	CASSATSVGTDTQYF	TGTGCCAGCAGCGCAACTAGTGTTGGCACAGATACGCAGTATTTT
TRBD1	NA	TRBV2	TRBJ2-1	CASSGRDRDYNEQFF	TGTGCCAGCAGTGGCCGGGACAGGGACTACAATGAGCAGTTCTTC
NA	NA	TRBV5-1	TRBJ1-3	CASSPTDRAGNTIYF	TGCGCCAGCAGCCCTACCGACAGAGCTGGAAACACCATATATTTT
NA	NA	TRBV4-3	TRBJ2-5	CASSQASQETQYF	TGCGCCAGCAGCCAAGCGTCCCAAGAGACCCAGTACTTC
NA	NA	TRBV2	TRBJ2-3	CASSEGPEGDTQYF	TGTGCCAGCAGTGAAGGGCCTGAGGGTGATACGCAGTATTTT
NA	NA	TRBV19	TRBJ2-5	CASSPPSRETQYF	TGTGCCAGTAGTCCTCCTTCGAGGGAGACCCAGTACTTC
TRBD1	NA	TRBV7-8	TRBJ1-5	CASSPGSYRGRYSNQPQHF	TGTGCCAGCAGCCCAGGATCGTACAGGGGCCGTTATAGCAATCAGCCCCAGCATTTT
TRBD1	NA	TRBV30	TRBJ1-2	CAWSVTFPGGDYGYTF	TGTGCCTGGAGTGTAACCTTTCCAGGGGGCGACTATGGCTACACCTTC
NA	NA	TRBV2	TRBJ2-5	CASSLQETQYF	TGTGCCAGCAGCCTCCAAGAGACCCAGTACTTC
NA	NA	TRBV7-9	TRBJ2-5	CASREVPRETQYF	TGTGCCAGCAGAGAGGTTCCTCGAGAGACCCAGTACTTC
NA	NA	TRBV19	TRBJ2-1	CASSPGVGSSPYNEQFF	TGTGCCAGTAGTCCCGGGGTGGGGTCTAGCCCCTACAATGAGCAGTTCTTC
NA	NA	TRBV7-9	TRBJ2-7	CASSLAAGEIYEQYF	TGTGCCAGCAGCTTAGCGGCAGGGGAAATTTACGAGCAGTACTTC
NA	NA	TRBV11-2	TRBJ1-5	CASSPDRWGQPQHF	TGTGCCAGCAGCCCAGACAGGTGGGGGCAGCCCCAGCATTTT
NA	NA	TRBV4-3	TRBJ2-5	CASSQDRGLETQYF	TGCGCCAGCAGCCAAGACAGGGGTTTGGAGACCCAGTACTTC
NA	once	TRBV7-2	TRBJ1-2	CASSLRGRGDGYTF	TGTGCCAGCAGCTTAAGGGGCAGGGGCGATGGCTACACCTTC
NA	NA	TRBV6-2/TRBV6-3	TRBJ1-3	CASSHGRSSGNTIYF	TGTGCCAGCAGTCACGGCCGGAGCTCTGGAAACACCATATATTTT
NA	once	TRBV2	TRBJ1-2	CASSEPDSANYGYTF	TGTGCCAGCAGCGAACCGGACAGTGCTAACTATGGCTACACCTTC
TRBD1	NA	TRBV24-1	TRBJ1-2	CATSDTRQGLDGYTF	TGTGCCACCAGTGATACCCGACAGGGGTTAGATGGCTACACCTTC
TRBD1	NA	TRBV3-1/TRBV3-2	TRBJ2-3	CASSPTPGGTGVKDTQYF	TGTGCCAGCAGCCCGACTCCAGGTGGGACAGGGGTTAAAGATACGCAGTATTTT
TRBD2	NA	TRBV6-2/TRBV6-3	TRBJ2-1	CASSYSRGEGMFRNEQFF	TGTGCCAGCAGTTACTCCCGGGGGGAAGGAATGTTTCGTAATGAGCAGTTCTTC
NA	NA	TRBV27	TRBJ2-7	CASSFTTAAFRDEQYF	TGTGCCAGCAGTTTTACGACGGCGGCGTTTCGGGACGAGCAGTACTTC
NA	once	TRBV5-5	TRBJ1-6	CASSDRFNSPLHF	TGTGCCAGCAGTGACAGATTTAATTCACCCCTCCACTTT
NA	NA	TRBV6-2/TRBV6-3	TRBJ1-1	CASSSMGAGIYEAFF	TGTGCCAGCAGTTCCATGGGAGCGGGGATCTATGAAGCTTTCTTT
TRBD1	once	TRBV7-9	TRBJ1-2	CASSDRDNYGYTF	TGTGCCAGCAGCGACAGGGATAACTATGGCTACACCTTC
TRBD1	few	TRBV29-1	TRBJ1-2	CSVVSGTGYGYTF	TGCAGCGTTGTTAGCGGGACAGGGTATGGCTACACCTTC
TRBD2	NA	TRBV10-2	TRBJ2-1	CASMTSGAYNEQFF	TGCGCCAGCATGACTAGCGGGGCCTACAATGAGCAGTTCTTC
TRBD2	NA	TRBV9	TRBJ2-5	CASSVVAGGRETQYF	TGTGCCAGCAGCGTAGTGGCGGGGGGGCGAGAGACCCAGTACTTC
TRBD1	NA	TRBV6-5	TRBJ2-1	CASSYSNRGFNEQFF	TGTGCCAGCAGTTACTCGAACAGGGGATTCAATGAGCAGTTCTTC
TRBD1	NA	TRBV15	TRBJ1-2	CATSRERTGGGYTF	TGTGCCACCAGCAGAGAAAGGACAGGGGGAGGCTACACCTTC
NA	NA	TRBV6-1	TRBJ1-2	CASSESWGGPDYGYTF	TGTGCCAGCAGTGAAAGTTGGGGAGGGCCTGACTATGGCTACACCTTC